These 26 T cell receptor beta chains originate from one sample sequenced in a study of T cell responses to AZD1222 COVID-19 vaccine. Libraries were prepared by immunoSEQ multiplex PCR; TCRdb keeps only in-frame clonotypes and omits some of them. The top ten clones hold approximately 1.2% of a sample with 180,000 or so clones, about 91% of them seen once. Sequencing used peripheral blood, obtained 28 days after the second AZD1222 dose. The receptors were sampled from an adult who received the AZD1222 COVID-19 vaccine.

The rearrangement joins TRBV7-2 to TRBJ2-7; D unclear. In germline, CDR1 is SGHTA, CDR2 FQGNSA. The CDR3 runs 14 residues. Trimming left V 0 bases short and J 0 bases short, with 6 bases between. The CDR3 loop is CASSLADRSYEQYF. CDR3 nucleotide sequence: TGTGCCAGCAGCTTAGCTGACCGCTCCTACGAGCAGTACTTC. Combining the CDR3 with reference TRBV7-2 and TRBJ2-7 gives the whole variable domain GAGVSQSPSNKVTEKGKDVELRCDPISGHTALYWYRQSLGQGLEFLIYFQGNSAPDKSGLPSDRFSAERTGGSVSTLTIQRTQQEDSAVYLCASSLADRSYEQYFGPGTRLTVT.

This chain joins TRBV28 and TRBJ2-2, with TRBD2 matching 8 bases. The CDR3 runs 16 residues. Germline V gene data show CDR1 as MDHEN and CDR2 as SYDVKM. The ends lost 1 base at V and 4 bases at J; junction bases unmatched: 5. The CDR3 coding sequence is TGTGCCAGCAGTTTATCCCCGGGAGGGGGCACCGGGGAGCTGTTTTTT. Amino acids: CASSLSPGGGTGELFF.

The rearrangement joins TRBV5-1 to TRBJ2-2; 7 bases are shared with TRBD2. This CDR3 is built from 14 residues. Germline assignment: CDR1 SGHRS and CDR2 YFSETQ. The J segment lost 7 bases and the V segment lost 3 bases, leaving 6 bases of the junction unmatched. The CDR3 region is CASSSGTKGGELFF. CDR3 in DNA: TGCGCCAGCAGCTCGGGGACTAAGGGCGGGGAGCTGTTTTTT.

The chain uses TRBV5-1 and TRBJ1-1; the D gene is possibly TRBD1 (6 bases). Germline-derived CDR1 and CDR2 are SGHRS and YFSETQ. This CDR3 contains 16 residues. Trimming removed 0 bases at V and 1 base at J, with 13 bases between. The CDR3 sequence: CASSLVGGRRNTEAFF. Here the CDR3 DNA reads TGCGCCAGCAGCTTGGTAGGGGGGAGACGGAACACTGAAGCTTTCTTT.

V is TRBV5-6 and J is TRBJ2-7; D is possibly TRBD1 (5 bases). CDR3 length: 14 amino acids. The germline V gene has CDR1 SGHDT and CDR2 YYEEEE. V gave up 4 bases and J gave up 2 bases, with 13 bases separating them. The CDR3 loop is CASSPTVFPYEQYF. The CDR3 DNA reads TGTGCCAGCAGCCCGACAGTGTTTCCCTACGAGCAGTACTTC.

The V call is TRBV6-6, the J call TRBJ2-1, with TRBD2 as a possible D gene (5 bases). Deletions cut 2 bases from V and 12 bases from J, with 17 bases between. Germline lookup yields CDR1 MNHNY and CDR2 SVGAGI (reference sequence). The CDR3 spans 14 residues. CDR3 protein: CASSYDTLATLQFF. DNA for the CDR3: TGTGCCAGCAGTTACGACACTTTAGCGACATTGCAGTTCTTC.

In DNA form, the CDR3 reads TGTGCCAGTTCCCACAGGGGAAACACCATATATTTT. Translated: CASSHRGNTIYF. The chain couples TRBV12-3 or TRBV12-4 to TRBJ1-3, with D tentatively TRBD1 (5 bases). The CDR3 contains 12 residues. The V end lost 9 bases, the J end lost 4 bases, and 10 bases lay between the germline ends.

The gene calls are TRBV7-9 and TRBJ2-1; the D gene is possibly TRBD2 (5 bases). CDR3 length equals 15 residues. CDR1 is SEHNR, CDR2 FQNEAQ, per germline (reference sequence). The V end lost 3 bases, the J end lost 6 bases, and 15 bases lay between the germline ends. The CDR3 DNA is TGTGCCAGCAGCTTCCGAGACCCACGGGGCAATGAGCAGTTCTTC. It codes for CASSFRDPRGNEQFF.

V gene TRBV29-1 combines with J gene TRBJ2-3, with 10 bases aligning to TRBD2. The CDR3 is 13 residues long. Germline lookup yields CDR1 SQVTM and CDR2 ANQGSEA. The trim removed 4 bases at V and 3 bases at J, leaving 1 base unmatched. Here the CDR3 reads CSVAGLATDTQYF. The CDR3 DNA sequence: TGCAGCGTTGCGGGACTAGCGACAGATACGCAGTATTTT.

This rearrangement joins TRBV30 to TRBJ1-4; a possible D gene is TRBD1 (6 bases). The CDR3 spans 13 residues. Per germline, CDR1 GTSNPN and CDR2 SVGIG (reference sequence). V lost 4 bases to trimming and J lost 6 bases, with 12 bases between them. CDR3 nucleotide sequence: TGTGCCTGGACGGGGGGCATGGATGAAAAACTGTTTTTT. Protein product: CAWTGGMDEKLFF.

The V and J genes are TRBV6-4 and TRBJ1-4; weak D call: TRBD1 (5 bases). In germline, CDR1 is MRHNA, CDR2 SNTAGT. The CDR3 totals 16 residues. V lost 0 bases, J lost 7 bases, and 15 bases lay in between. The CDR3 DNA reads TGTGCCAGCAGTGACTCTCCGCCAGGGATGAGTGAAAAACTGTTTTTT. This gives the protein CASSDSPPGMSEKLFF.

This rearrangement joins TRBV6-5 to TRBJ1-1; 9 nucleotides agree with TRBD1. Unmatched junction bases numbered 8, after V lost 1 base and J lost 5 bases. There are 16 residues in the CDR3. The germline gives CDR1 MNHEY, CDR2 SVGAGI. The CDR3 sequence: CASSYLGTGRRTEAFF. CDR3 nucleotides: TGTGCCAGCAGTTACTTAGGGACAGGGAGGAGGACTGAAGCTTTCTTT.

This chain uses TRBV13 with TRBJ1-1; a possible D gene is TRBD1 (5 bases). Trimming pared 0 bases from V and 4 bases from J, leaving 6 bases between. The germline CDR1 and CDR2 sequences are PRHDT and FYEKMQ (reference sequence). CDR3 length: 13 amino acids. Here the CDR3 DNA reads TGTGCCAGCAGCTTAGGACAGGTCACTGAAGCTTTCTTT. Its translation: CASSLGQVTEAFF.

V gene TRBV6-1 combines with J gene TRBJ1-2; weak D call: TRBD1 (5 bases). This CDR3 is 16 amino acids long. Germline V gene sequence: CDR1 MNHNS, CDR2 SASEGT. Between the trimmed V and J ends, which lost 1 base and 5 bases, there was a span of 17 bases. Here the CDR3 DNA reads TGTGCCAGCAGTGAAGTAGCCGGGGGGATAGGGTATGGCTACACCTTC. This translates into CASSEVAGGIGYGYTF.

For this clone: This sample also contains other DNA sequences that code for the same CDR3. The rearrangement joins TRBV11-2 to TRBJ1-2, with unresolved D. There are 13 residues in the CDR3. V lost 5 bases to trimming and J lost 1 base, with 8 bases between them. In germline, CDR1 is SGHAT, CDR2 FQNNGV. CDR3 in amino acids: CASSPDLNYGYTF. CDR3 nucleotides: TGTGCCAGCAGCCCGGACCTTAACTATGGCTACACCTTC.

This clone was recorded only once. J is TRBJ1-2 and V is TRBV29-1; maybe TRBD1 (6 bases). This CDR3 is built from 15 residues. The germline gives CDR1 SQVTM, CDR2 ANQGSEA. Trimming left V 4 bases short and J 2 bases short, with 17 bases between. The CDR3 bases are TGCAGCGTTGCAGTCCGCAGGGGACACAACTATGGCTACACCTTC. Its protein is CSVAVRRGHNYGYTF.

This chain uses TRBV7-2 with TRBJ1-1; TRBD1 is a possible D gene (6 bases). CDR1 SGHTA and CDR2 FQGNSA come from the germline V gene. The V gene lost 5 bases and the J gene lost 7 bases, with 23 bases spanning the gap. The CDR3 runs 16 residues. The CDR3 loop reads CASSTGAGRGGFEAFF. CDR3 DNA: TGTGCCAGCAGCACCGGGGCGGGCAGGGGAGGTTTTGAAGCTTTCTTT.

The chain recombines TRBV7-6 with TRBJ2-7; D perhaps matches TRBD1 (6 bases). The CDR3 sequence is 14 residues long. Trimming took 5 bases from V and 2 from J, leaving 13 bases between them. The germline V gene has CDR1 SGHVS and CDR2 FNYEAQ. This CDR3 is CASSESWGPYEQYF. The DNA of the CDR3 is TGTGCCAGCAGCGAATCATGGGGGCCCTACGAGCAGTACTTC.

The chain recombines TRBV7-2 with TRBJ2-6; 10 bases are shared with TRBD1. The germline gives CDR1 SGHTA, CDR2 FQGNSA. Trimming took 5 bases from V and 13 from J; bases not matched to a gene: 17. The CDR3 consists of 17 residues. The chain's CDR3 is CASSPDRGASGARVLTF. The CDR3 DNA is TGTGCCAGCAGCCCGGACAGGGGGGCCTCTGGGGCCAGGGTCCTGACTTTC. The full variable domain, its missing parts supplied by reference TRBV7-2 and TRBJ2-6, is GAGVSQSPSNKVTEKGKDVELRCDPISGHTALYWYRQSLGQGLEFLIYFQGNSAPDKSGLPSDRFSAERTGGSVSTLTIQRTQQEDSAVYLCASSPDRGASGARVLTFGAGSRLTVL.

This chain uses TRBV4-1 with TRBJ2-6, with D hard to call. V was trimmed by 5 bases and J by 0 bases, leaving 5 bases between them. Germline CDR1 MGHRA, CDR2 YSYEKL. CDR3 size: 14 residues. The CDR3 loop reads CASSMDSGANVLTF. The CDR3 nucleotides read TGCGCCAGCAGCATGGACTCTGGGGCCAACGTCCTGACTTTC.

This sequence joins TRBV28 and TRBJ2-7; TRBD1 is a possible D gene (6 bases). The V and J ends lost 2 bases and 7 bases respectively, with 12 bases between them. Germline CDR1 and CDR2: MDHEN and SYDVKM. The CDR3 runs to 13 residues. CDR3 sequence reads: CASSLPHRVEQYF. CDR3 DNA: TGTGCCAGCAGTTTACCCCACAGGGTTGAGCAGTACTTC.

The chain employs TRBV29-1 and TRBJ1-1, with TRBD1 matching over 7 bases. The CDR3 is made up of 14 amino acids. The germline CDR1 and CDR2 sequences are SQVTM and ANQGSEA. The trim removed 6 bases at V and 1 base at J, leaving 8 bases unmatched. As DNA, the CDR3 is TGCAGCGTGAAAGGAGGGGGCCAGAACACTGAAGCTTTCTTT. It specifies CSVKGGGQNTEAFF.

The chain joins TRBV2 to TRBJ2-7; D tentatively fits TRBD1 or TRBD2 (5 bases each). Deletions cut 6 bases from V and 3 bases from J, with 12 bases between. This CDR3 comprises 13 residues. Germline CDR1 SNHLY, CDR2 FYNNEI. In DNA form, the CDR3 reads TGTGCCAGCAGCCCGGGACCCAGCTACGAGCAGTACTTC. This encodes CASSPGPSYEQYF.

The chain has TRBV4-2 and TRBJ2-3, with D possibly matching TRBD2 (6 bases). With 0 bases removed from V and 2 bases from J, the gap between germline ends came to 18 bases. This CDR3 region has 18 residues. Germline V gene data show CDR1 as LGHNA and CDR2 as YNFKEQ. CDR3 amino acids: CASSQDPRVAVNTDTQYF. The CDR3, as DNA: TGTGCCAGCAGCCAAGATCCCCGAGTAGCGGTAAACACAGATACGCAGTATTTT.

The chain couples TRBV30 to TRBJ2-1; 15 nucleotides line up with TRBD2. Germline-derived CDR1 and CDR2 are GTSNPN and SVGIG (reference sequence). V lost 0 bases, J lost 9 bases, and 12 bases stayed unmatched. CDR3 length equals 18 residues. Here the CDR3 reads CAWSVPQGLAGGSSEQFF. The CDR3 DNA is TGTGCCTGGAGTGTCCCTCAGGGACTAGCGGGAGGATCTAGTGAGCAGTTCTTC.

V usage is TRBV29-1 and J usage is TRBJ1-2; D unclear. The CDR3 runs to 9 residues. Between the trimmed V and J ends, which lost 6 bases and 10 bases, there was a span of 9 bases. CDR1 and CDR2 (germline): SQVTM, ANQGSEA. CDR3 in DNA: TGCAGCGTCGGGCTAAACTACACCTTC. Its translation is CSVGLNYTF.